Listed below are T cell receptor beta chains from one sample, sequenced in a study of blood T cell repertoires in COVID-19. Sequencing used immunoSEQ multiplex PCR; TCRdb keeps in-frame clones, though not all of them. The sample yields fewer than 250,000 clones, about 88% seen once. Specimen: peripheral blood. All receptors derive from a man under 40 with acute or convalescent COVID-19. Each CDR3 is given with its conserved first and last residue. The D gene is left open where the match is weak. Clone size appears in some rows only: once, few, many, or a class for an expanded clone.

V gene: TRBV28
clone size: .
D gene: TRBD1
J gene: TRBJ1-1
CDR3 protein: CASSLEQGAGNPEAFF
CDR3 DNA: TGTGCCAGCAGTTTGGAACAGGGGGCAGGGAACCCTGAAGCTTTCTTT

V gene: TRBV18
clone size: once
D gene: .
J gene: TRBJ1-5
CDR3 protein: CASSPTRAGGNQPQHF
CDR3 DNA: TGTGCCAGCTCACCAACCCGGGCAGGGGGCAATCAGCCCCAGCATTTT

V gene: TRBV24-1
clone size: .
D gene: .
J gene: TRBJ1-5
CDR3 protein: CATSDLNRVLLLNQPQHF
CDR3 DNA: TGTGCCACCAGTGATTTGAATCGGGTACTACTACTCAATCAGCCCCAGCATTTT

V gene: TRBV30
clone size: .
D gene: TRBD1
J gene: TRBJ1-5
CDR3 protein: CAWSQTRTGWSNQPQHF
CDR3 DNA: TGTGCCTGGAGTCAAACGAGGACAGGATGGAGCAATCAGCCCCAGCATTTT

V gene: TRBV9
clone size: .
D gene: TRBD1
J gene: TRBJ1-4
CDR3 protein: CASSVGEGAREKLFF
CDR3 DNA: TGTGCCAGCAGCGTAGGTGAGGGGGCGCGCGAAAAACTGTTTTTT

V gene: TRBV7-3
clone size: .
D gene: .
J gene: TRBJ1-2
CDR3 protein: CASTEGETNYGYTF
CDR3 DNA: TGTGCCAGCACCGAGGGTGAAACTAACTATGGCTACACCTTC

V gene: TRBV19
clone size: .
D gene: TRBD1
J gene: TRBJ1-1
CDR3 protein: CASSTSVSGQGSVEAFF
CDR3 DNA: TGTGCCAGTAGTACTAGTGTCTCAGGACAGGGATCGGTTGAAGCTTTCTTT

V gene: TRBV7-8
clone size: .
D gene: .
J gene: TRBJ1-1
CDR3 protein: CASSFGLLPLTPEAFF
CDR3 DNA: TGTGCCAGCAGCTTCGGACTCCTACCCTTGACACCTGAAGCTTTCTTT

V gene: TRBV30
clone size: .
D gene: TRBD2
J gene: TRBJ2-1
CDR3 protein: CAGTGAGGTYNEQFF
CDR3 DNA: TGTGCCGGGACGGGAGCGGGAGGGACTTACAATGAGCAGTTCTTC

V gene: TRBV7-9
clone size: .
D gene: .
J gene: TRBJ1-2
CDR3 protein: CASSLGRTLSINYGYTF
CDR3 DNA: TGTGCCAGCAGCTTAGGGCGGACACTGTCCATCAACTATGGCTACACCTTC

V gene: TRBV7-9
clone size: .
D gene: .
J gene: TRBJ1-1
CDR3 protein: CASSFLAGWGTEAFF
CDR3 DNA: TGTGCCAGCAGCTTTCTCGCGGGCTGGGGAACTGAAGCTTTCTTT

V gene: TRBV19
clone size: few
D gene: .
J gene: TRBJ1-1
CDR3 protein: CASSLGANTEAFF
CDR3 DNA: TGTGCCAGTAGCCTTGGGGCGAACACTGAAGCTTTCTTT

V gene: TRBV19
clone size: .
D gene: .
J gene: TRBJ2-7
CDR3 protein: CASSDSNAYEQYF
CDR3 DNA: TGTGCCAGCTCGGACAGCAATGCCTACGAGCAGTACTTC

V gene: TRBV7-9
clone size: .
D gene: .
J gene: TRBJ2-1
CDR3 protein: CASSFGGDEQFF
CDR3 DNA: TGTGCCAGCAGCTTCGGCGGCGATGAGCAGTTCTTC

V gene: TRBV2
clone size: .
D gene: .
J gene: TRBJ2-2
CDR3 protein: CASSETPASNTGELFF
CDR3 DNA: TGTGCCAGCAGTGAAACACCTGCTTCGAACACCGGGGAGCTGTTTTTT

V gene: TRBV6-5
clone size: .
D gene: TRBD1
J gene: TRBJ2-7
CDR3 protein: CASRRQGSYEQYF
CDR3 DNA: TGTGCCAGCAGGCGACAGGGGAGCTACGAGCAGTACTTC

V gene: TRBV5-1
clone size: .
D gene: TRBD2
J gene: TRBJ2-2
CDR3 protein: CASSLGTTSGRRTNTGELFF
CDR3 DNA: TGCGCCAGCAGCTTGGGTACCACTAGCGGGAGACGGACGAACACCGGGGAGCTGTTTTTT

V gene: TRBV4-2
clone size: .
D gene: .
J gene: TRBJ2-5
CDR3 protein: CASSQDSGAGTYKETQYF
CDR3 DNA: TGTGCCAGCAGCCAAGATAGTGGGGCCGGGACTTATAAAGAGACCCAGTACTTC

V gene: TRBV7-9
clone size: .
D gene: .
J gene: TRBJ1-3
CDR3 protein: CASSTSKTGLWGNTIYF
CDR3 DNA: TGTGCCAGCAGCACGTCTAAAACAGGGCTCTGGGGAAACACCATATATTTT

V gene: TRBV6-5
clone size: .
D gene: .
J gene: TRBJ1-6
CDR3 protein: CASSLAPGSPLHF
CDR3 DNA: TGTGCCAGCAGTTTAGCCCCCGGGTCACCCCTCCACTTT

V gene: TRBV28
clone size: .
D gene: .
J gene: TRBJ1-1
CDR3 protein: CASSSETRVVNTEAFF
CDR3 DNA: TGTGCCAGCAGTTCGGAAACCAGGGTAGTTAACACTGAAGCTTTCTTT

V gene: TRBV2
clone size: .
D gene: .
J gene: TRBJ2-3
CDR3 protein: CASKTDTDTQYF
CDR3 DNA: TGTGCCAGCAAGACAGACACAGATACGCAGTATTTT

V gene: TRBV7-3
clone size: .
D gene: .
J gene: TRBJ2-3
CDR3 protein: CASSLARDTQYF
CDR3 DNA: TGTGCCAGCAGCTTAGCCAGGGATACGCAGTATTTT

V gene: TRBV7-7
clone size: .
D gene: TRBD2
J gene: TRBJ2-7
CDR3 protein: CASSFYDRDYHKAYEQYF
CDR3 DNA: TGTGCTAGCAGCTTTTATGACCGGGACTACCATAAAGCCTACGAGCAGTACTTC

V gene: TRBV6-5
clone size: .
D gene: TRBD1
J gene: TRBJ1-2
CDR3 protein: CASSYSPGTGRYGYTF
CDR3 DNA: TGTGCCAGCAGTTACAGCCCCGGGACAGGGAGGTATGGCTACACCTTC

V gene: TRBV10-1
clone size: .
D gene: .
J gene: TRBJ2-3
CDR3 protein: CASSESGPPGDTQYF
CDR3 DNA: TGCGCCAGCAGTGAGTCGGGCCCCCCAGGAGATACGCAGTATTTT

V gene: TRBV6-5
clone size: .
D gene: .
J gene: TRBJ2-2
CDR3 protein: CASRDPRLTGELFF
CDR3 DNA: TGTGCCAGCCGCGATCCCCGGTTAACCGGGGAGCTGTTTTTT

V gene: TRBV28
clone size: .
D gene: .
J gene: TRBJ1-6
CDR3 protein: CASSLDRHSPLHF
CDR3 DNA: TGTGCCAGCAGCCTCGACAGACATTCACCCCTCCACTTT

V gene: TRBV5-4
clone size: .
D gene: TRBD1
J gene: TRBJ1-6
CDR3 protein: CASSFNRGDSPLHF
CDR3 DNA: TGTGCCAGCAGCTTCAACAGGGGTGATTCACCCCTCCACTTT

V gene: TRBV12-3/TRBV12-4
clone size: .
D gene: .
J gene: TRBJ1-3
CDR3 protein: CASTPPGLNTIYF
CDR3 DNA: TGTGCCAGCACCCCCCCAGGGCTCAACACCATATATTTT

V gene: TRBV5-1
clone size: few
D gene: .
J gene: TRBJ1-1
CDR3 protein: CASSLGHRDTEAFF
CDR3 DNA: TGCGCCAGCAGCTTGGGGCACAGGGACACTGAAGCTTTCTTT

V gene: TRBV28
clone size: .
D gene: .
J gene: TRBJ1-4
CDR3 protein: CATKKIRQILNEKLFF
CDR3 DNA: TGTGCCACAAAAAAGATCCGACAGATACTTAATGAAAAACTGTTTTTT

V gene: TRBV27
clone size: .
D gene: .
J gene: TRBJ2-7
CDR3 protein: CASSPHGGLTYEQYF
CDR3 DNA: TGTGCCAGCAGTCCCCACGGGGGATTGACCTACGAGCAGTACTTC

V gene: TRBV5-1
clone size: .
D gene: TRBD2
J gene: TRBJ2-1
CDR3 protein: CASSFLTGTSLNEQFF
CDR3 DNA: TGCGCCAGCAGCTTCCTTACCGGGACTAGTTTAAATGAGCAGTTCTTC

V gene: TRBV29-1
clone size: .
D gene: TRBD1
J gene: TRBJ1-2
CDR3 protein: CSSETGYGYGYTF
CDR3 DNA: TGCAGCTCCGAGACAGGGTATGGCTATGGCTACACCTTC

V gene: TRBV7-2
clone size: .
D gene: .
J gene: TRBJ2-1
CDR3 protein: CASSLILRRREQFF
CDR3 DNA: TGTGCCAGCAGCTTAATACTGAGGAGACGTGAGCAGTTCTTC

V gene: TRBV28
clone size: .
D gene: .
J gene: TRBJ1-2
CDR3 protein: CASSFLWQGGNYGYTF
CDR3 DNA: TGTGCCAGCAGTTTTTTATGGCAGGGAGGTAACTATGGCTACACCTTC

V gene: TRBV2
clone size: .
D gene: .
J gene: TRBJ2-5
CDR3 protein: CASSAQGGAQETQYF
CDR3 DNA: TGTGCCAGCAGTGCCCAAGGTGGGGCCCAAGAGACCCAGTACTTC

V gene: TRBV2
clone size: .
D gene: .
J gene: TRBJ2-1
CDR3 protein: CASSEAGANYNEQFF
CDR3 DNA: TGTGCCAGCAGTGAAGCGGGAGCCAACTACAATGAGCAGTTCTTC

V gene: TRBV5-1
clone size: .
D gene: .
J gene: TRBJ2-2
CDR3 protein: CASSLDGSGGELFF
CDR3 DNA: TGCGCCAGCAGCTTGGACGGGAGTGGCGGGGAGCTGTTTTTT

V gene: TRBV7-2
clone size: .
D gene: .
J gene: TRBJ2-7
CDR3 protein: CASSQTSFEQYF
CDR3 DNA: TGTGCCAGCAGCCAAACTAGTTTCGAGCAGTACTTC

V gene: TRBV2
clone size: .
D gene: TRBD1
J gene: TRBJ2-1
CDR3 protein: CASSGTGVGEQFF
CDR3 DNA: TGTGCCAGCAGTGGGACAGGAGTAGGTGAGCAGTTCTTC

V gene: TRBV18
clone size: .
D gene: TRBD1
J gene: TRBJ1-1
CDR3 protein: CASSPANRDRGAFF
CDR3 DNA: TGTGCCAGCTCACCAGCGAACCGGGACAGGGGTGCTTTCTTT

V gene: TRBV28
clone size: .
D gene: TRBD2
J gene: TRBJ2-7
CDR3 protein: CASNSMGSGSNEQYF
CDR3 DNA: TGTGCCAGCAACTCAATGGGAAGCGGGAGCAACGAGCAGTACTTC

V gene: TRBV27
clone size: few
D gene: .
J gene: TRBJ1-5
CDR3 protein: CASSLTGTGQPQHF
CDR3 DNA: TGTGCCAGCAGTTTAACTGGGACTGGTCAGCCCCAGCATTTT

V gene: TRBV7-2
clone size: few
D gene: .
J gene: TRBJ2-2
CDR3 protein: CASSLMAGAGELFF
CDR3 DNA: TGTGCCAGCAGCTTAATGGCTGGAGCCGGGGAGCTGTTTTTT

V gene: TRBV29-1
clone size: once
D gene: TRBD2
J gene: TRBJ2-7
CDR3 protein: CSVRLAGRTEQYF
CDR3 DNA: TGCAGCGTCAGACTAGCGGGGCGGACCGAGCAGTACTTC

V gene: TRBV6-5
clone size: .
D gene: .
J gene: TRBJ2-1
CDR3 protein: CASSYYPAATYNEQFF
CDR3 DNA: TGTGCCAGCAGTTACTACCCAGCGGCTACCTACAATGAGCAGTTCTTC

V gene: TRBV30
clone size: .
D gene: TRBD2
J gene: TRBJ2-1
CDR3 protein: CAWSWSGGTYNEQFF
CDR3 DNA: TGTGCCTGGAGTTGGTCGGGGGGAACATACAATGAGCAGTTCTTC

V gene: TRBV30
clone size: .
D gene: .
J gene: TRBJ2-7
CDR3 protein: CAWSLWGVYEQYF
CDR3 DNA: TGTGCCTGGAGTCTATGGGGGGTCTACGAGCAGTACTTC

V gene: TRBV11-2
clone size: .
D gene: TRBD1
J gene: TRBJ2-5
CDR3 protein: CASRRTGEETQYF
CDR3 DNA: TGTGCCAGCAGACGGACAGGGGAAGAGACCCAGTACTTC

V gene: TRBV9
clone size: few
D gene: .
J gene: TRBJ1-2
CDR3 protein: CASSGPPEVTGNYGYTF
CDR3 DNA: TGTGCCAGCAGCGGACCTCCTGAGGTGACAGGCAACTATGGCTACACCTTC

V gene: TRBV6-5
clone size: .
D gene: .
J gene: TRBJ1-5
CDR3 protein: CASSPRGSNQPQHF
CDR3 DNA: TGTGCCAGCAGCCCCAGGGGAAGCAATCAGCCCCAGCATTTT

V gene: TRBV9
clone size: .
D gene: .
J gene: TRBJ2-6
CDR3 protein: CASSSRSGANVLTF
CDR3 DNA: TGTGCCAGCAGCTCGCGCTCTGGGGCCAACGTCCTGACTTTC

V gene: TRBV14
clone size: .
D gene: .
J gene: TRBJ1-3
CDR3 protein: CASSQQRSGNTIYF
CDR3 DNA: TGTGCCAGCAGCCAACAGCGCTCTGGAAACACCATATATTTT

V gene: TRBV5-1
clone size: .
D gene: .
J gene: TRBJ1-5
CDR3 protein: CASSTDTNQPQHF
CDR3 DNA: TGCGCCAGCAGCACTGACACTAATCAGCCCCAGCATTTT